This T cell receptor (beta chain) came from a study of beta chain features in type 1 diabetes. General study points: Shorter TCRB CDR3s, moderately but significantly so, were found in Type 1 diabetes patients in all four CD4+ subsets. In cDNA sequencing, cells with high TCR expression could be over-represented.

This clone was counted only a few times. Its matching antigen is unknown. The CDR3 is 15 amino acids. J lost 4 bases, V lost 6 bases, and 11 bases had no gene match. From germline, CDR1 is MNHEY and CDR2 SMNVEV (reference sequence). The whole isolated RNA underwent reverse transcription, so sequencing captured expressed TCRB transcripts. It was found that naive, central memory and regulatory T cell samples averaged about 3.4 million reads. Sequencing was performed with immunoSEQ multiplex PCR; in TCRdb, only in-frame clones are kept and a portion is missing. Among roughly 160,000 clones, roughly 8% were seen once, and the ten largest hold 0.5%.

The chain recombines TRBV27 with TRBJ1-2; 7 nucleotides line up with TRBD1. The clonotype comes from a man aged 18 to 30 with type 1 diabetes. Sequencing was carried out using central memory CD4+ T cells from blood. The chain's CDR3 is CASREQDREGYGYTF. The CDR3 nucleotides are TGTGCCAGCAGGGAACAAGACAGGGAAGGCTATGGCTACACCTTC.